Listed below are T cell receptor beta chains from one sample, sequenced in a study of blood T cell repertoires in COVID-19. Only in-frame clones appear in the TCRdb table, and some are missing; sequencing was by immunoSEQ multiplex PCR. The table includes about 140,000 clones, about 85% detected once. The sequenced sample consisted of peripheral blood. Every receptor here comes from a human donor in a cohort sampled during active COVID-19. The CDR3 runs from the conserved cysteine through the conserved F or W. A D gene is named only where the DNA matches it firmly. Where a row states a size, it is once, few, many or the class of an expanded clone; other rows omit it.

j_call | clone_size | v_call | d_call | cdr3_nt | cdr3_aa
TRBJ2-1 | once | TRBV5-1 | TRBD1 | TGCGCCAGCAGCTCGGGACAGGGCCCACACAATGAGCAGTTCTTC | CASSSGQGPHNEQFF
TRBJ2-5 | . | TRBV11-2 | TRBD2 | TGTGCCAGCAGCTTAGTGGCTAGCGGGAGTGAGACCCAGTACTTC | CASSLVASGSETQYF
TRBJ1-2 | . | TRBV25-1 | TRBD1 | TGTGCCAGCTTGCCGACAGGGAGCTATGGCTACACCTTC | CASLPTGSYGYTF
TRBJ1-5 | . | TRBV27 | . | TGTGCCAGCAGTCCCAGGACGGGAGGGGTTCAGCCCCAGCATTTT | CASSPRTGGVQPQHF
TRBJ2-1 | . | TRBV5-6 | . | TGTGCCAGCAGCCCGGACCGAAGCGGGCAGTTCTTC | CASSPDRSGQFF
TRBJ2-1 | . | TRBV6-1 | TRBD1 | TGTGCCAGCAGTGAGTCCGGGACAGGGGCCTACAATGAGCAGTTCTTC | CASSESGTGAYNEQFF
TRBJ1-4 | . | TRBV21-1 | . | TGTGCCAGCAGCACTCAACCCCGGGACTCCCTAAACTATGCTAATGAAAAACTGTTTTTT | CASSTQPRDSLNYANEKLFF
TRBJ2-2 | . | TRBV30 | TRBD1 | TGTGCCTGGATGCAATCCTGGGACAGGAACACCGGGGAGCTGTTTTTT | CAWMQSWDRNTGELFF
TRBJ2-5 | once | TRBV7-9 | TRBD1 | TGTGCCAGCAGCTTTGGCAGGGGGACGCAAGAGACCCAGTACTTC | CASSFGRGTQETQYF
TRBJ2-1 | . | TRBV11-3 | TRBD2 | TGTGCCAGCAGCTTAGGTGCGGGCGGGGGTGAGCAGTTCTTC | CASSLGAGGGEQFF
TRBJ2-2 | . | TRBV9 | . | TGTGCCAGCAGCGTAGAAAGTCTAGCGCGTTGGGGGGAGCTGTTTTTT | CASSVESLARWGELFF
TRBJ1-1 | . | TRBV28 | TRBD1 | TGTGCCAGCACGGGACAGGGAAAAGGGTTAATGAACACTGAAGCTTTCTTT | CASTGQGKGLMNTEAFF
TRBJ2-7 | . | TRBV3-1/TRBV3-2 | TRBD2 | TGTGCCAGCAGCCAAGCTAGCGGGAGCAGCGAGCAGTACTTC | CASSQASGSSEQYF
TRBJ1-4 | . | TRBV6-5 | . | TGTGCCAGCTCCGACAGCTTTAATGAAAAACTGTTTTTT | CASSDSFNEKLFF
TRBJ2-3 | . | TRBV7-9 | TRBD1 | TGTGCCAGCAGCTTGAGGACAGGCAGGGAGACAGATACGCAGTATTTT | CASSLRTGRETDTQYF
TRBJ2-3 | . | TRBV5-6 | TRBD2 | TGTGCCAGCAGCTTGTGGGGACTAGCGGGAGGGGGCACAGATACGCAGTATTTT | CASSLWGLAGGGTDTQYF
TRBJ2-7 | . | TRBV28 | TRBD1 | TGTGCCAGCAGTTCACCAAGACAGGGGAGCTCCTACGAGCAGTACTTC | CASSSPRQGSSYEQYF
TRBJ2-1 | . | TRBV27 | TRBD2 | TGTGCCAGCAGTTTGGGCGGGAGGGGCAATGAGCAGTTCTTC | CASSLGGRGNEQFF
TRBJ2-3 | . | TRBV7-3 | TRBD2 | TGTGCCAGCAGCTTATCTCCTAGCGGGAGTGCAGATACGCAGTATTTT | CASSLSPSGSADTQYF
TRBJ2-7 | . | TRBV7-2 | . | TGTGCCAGCAGCTTAGTAATTAGCTCCTACGAGCAGTACTTC | CASSLVISSYEQYF
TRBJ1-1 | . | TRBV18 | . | TGTGCCAGCTCATCAGGGAACACTGAAGCTTTCTTT | CASSSGNTEAFF
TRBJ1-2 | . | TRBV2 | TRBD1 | TGTGCCAGCCCGCTAACTCCGGACAGGGGTTATGGCTACACCTTC | CASPLTPDRGYGYTF
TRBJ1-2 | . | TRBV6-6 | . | TGTGCCAGCAGTCCGACAGGCCGAACACAAATGTATGGCTACACCTTC | CASSPTGRTQMYGYTF
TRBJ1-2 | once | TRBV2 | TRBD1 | TGTGCCACCGGACAGGGGATGTGGGATGGCTACACCTTC | CATGQGMWDGYTF
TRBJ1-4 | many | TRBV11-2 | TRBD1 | TGTGCCAGCAGCCCCCCCACAGGGGCCCATGAAAAACTGTTTTTT | CASSPPTGAHEKLFF
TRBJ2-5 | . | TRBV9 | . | TGTGCCAGCAGCTCCTTCGACAGCCTGTACCAAGAGACCCAGTACTTC | CASSSFDSLYQETQYF
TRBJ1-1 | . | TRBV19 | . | TGTGCCAGTAGTATGGGACTTCCCCGATCTGAAGCTTTCTTT | CASSMGLPRSEAFF
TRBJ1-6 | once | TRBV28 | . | TGTGCCAGCAGTTCGACTCAATCACCCCTCCACTTT | CASSSTQSPLHF
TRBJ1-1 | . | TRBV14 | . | TGTGCCAGCAGCCCCTTAACCCAGGGGAACACTGAAGCTTTCTTT | CASSPLTQGNTEAFF
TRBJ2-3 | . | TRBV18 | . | TGTGCCAGCTCACAGGGAGGAGGGGGCACAGATACGCAGTATTTT | CASSQGGGGTDTQYF
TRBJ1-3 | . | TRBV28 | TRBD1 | TGTGCCAGCAGTGTGACAGGGGCCTCTGGAAACACCATATATTTT | CASSVTGASGNTIYF
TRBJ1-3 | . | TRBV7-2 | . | TGTGCCAGCAGCTTAGGGGCAGGGATCAACACCATATATTTT | CASSLGAGINTIYF
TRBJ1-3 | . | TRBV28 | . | TGTGCCAGCAGTCAAGGGACTGATCTTGGAAACACCATATATTTT | CASSQGTDLGNTIYF
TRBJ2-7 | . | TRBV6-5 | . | TGTGCCAGCAGTTACTCGACTGGGGGCGATTGGGTTGGGCAGTACTTC | CASSYSTGGDWVGQYF
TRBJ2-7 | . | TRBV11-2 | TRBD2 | TGTGCCAGCACCCCCGGACTAGCGGGGAAGAGGGAGCAGTACTTC | CASTPGLAGKREQYF
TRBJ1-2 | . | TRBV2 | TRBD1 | TGTGCCAGCAGCGCTAGCGGGACAGGGGGTGGCTACACCTTC | CASSASGTGGGYTF